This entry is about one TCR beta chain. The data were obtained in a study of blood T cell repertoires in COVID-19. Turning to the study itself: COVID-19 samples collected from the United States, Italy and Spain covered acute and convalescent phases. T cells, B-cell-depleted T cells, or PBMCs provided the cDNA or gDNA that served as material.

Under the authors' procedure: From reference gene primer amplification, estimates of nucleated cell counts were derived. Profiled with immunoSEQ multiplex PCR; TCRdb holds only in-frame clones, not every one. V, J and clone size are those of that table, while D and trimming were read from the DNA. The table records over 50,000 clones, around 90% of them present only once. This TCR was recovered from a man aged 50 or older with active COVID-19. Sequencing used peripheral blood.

The CDR3 region has the DNA TGCACCGCGTATCAGGGGCGGTACAATGAGCAGTTCTTC. Its translation is CTAYQGRYNEQFF. The V and J genes are TRBV29-1 and TRBJ2-1; TRBD1 is a possible D gene (6 bases). CDR3 length: 13 residues. CDR1 and CDR2 (germline): SQVTM, ANQGSEA.